Below, one T cell receptor beta chain is given with its context. There is no known antigen for this receptor. No quality values exist for individual bases; no much larger clone is one base distant. Stable hyperthyroidism was defined as no progression to ophthalmopathy within 18 months of follow-up. The hyperthyroidism patients were 18 to 65 years old and newly diagnosed, with a disease duration of less than 2 months. Anyone with other autoimmune diseases, uncontrolled infections, pregnancy or lactation was excluded from the study. Clinical symptoms, serum thyroxine, TRAb, thyroid ultrasound and orbital computed tomography were used for diagnosis. Ficoll-Paque density gradient centrifugation was used to isolate PBMCs from 8 to 10 ml of fresh peripheral blood. Total RNA was extracted with Trizol reagent and quality-checked on an Agilent 2100 Bioanalyzer. TCR beta CDR3 regions were amplified from RNA transcripts for repertoire sequencing. A first-round RT-PCR used HTBI primers with the Qiagen OneStep RT-PCR kit, followed by a second-round multiplex PCR, size selection and purification. Libraries were sequenced on an Illumina HiSeq2000 using paired-end 100 bp reads. From the authors' description of their analysis: SOAPnuke was used to process the reads, removing any read that contained adapters or uncalled bases, had a mean Phred below 15, or lacked an exact match to the constant primer or identifier. High-quality paired reads were merged with COPE v1.2.5. Each unique nucleotide sequence was defined as a clonotype, and clonotypes were aligned to IMGT TRB V, D and J references with MiTCR v1.1. The analysis was limited to V-J combinations with a frequency above 0.0001, which together covered 98% to 99.2% of repertoires. For each V-J combination, a TCR clonal expansion and chaos score was defined as F50 clonal expansion divided by the chaos observed in the TCRdist matrix. Welch's t-statistics and random forest were used to reduce features to approximately 13 V-J combinations, which were fed into a naive Bayes classifier. The similarity between thyroid and blood repertoires was quantified using the Morisita-Horn index. TCRdb's own reprocessing of the public reads used fastp at Q25 and MiXCR and kept productive beta chains. Entries are consolidated by CDR3 protein sequence, retaining the most common genes and DNA. The V and J calls, along with clone size, are taken from TCRdb and not from the paper's own processing. The sample table holds 350,000 to 450,000 distinct CDR3 sequences, of which 21% were seen once. Roughly 3% of the sample is held by the ten biggest clonotypes.

Reading from cysteine to phenylalanine, the CDR3 counts 17 amino acids. Only the CDR3 part of the read is kept: 51 bases, read in frame from the first base. For CDR1 and CDR2, the germline V gene lists SGHTA and FQGNSA. Here V drops 0 bases and J drops 4 bases, and the junction holds 5 bases not matched to any gene. The data derive from a study of Graves' ophthalmopathy and Graves' hyperthyroidism (dated by TCRdb to the late 2010s). About the investigation overall: Peripheral blood was collected at initial diagnosis, before any treatment. TCR beta repertoire signatures were used to distinguish Graves' ophthalmopathy from Graves' hyperthyroidism and to predict progression to ophthalmopathy. In total, approximately 130 blood samples were TCR-sequenced: 43 ophthalmopathy, over 70 hyperthyroidism and some 17 hyperthyroidism-to-ophthalmopathy patients. To explore V-J signatures that separate ophthalmopathy from hyperthyroidism, a discovery set of around 97 patients was enrolled, consisting of about 45 with ophthalmopathy and 55 to 65 with stable hyperthyroidism. The independent validation cohort included some 19 hyperthyroidism patients plus 17 patients who later progressed from hyperthyroidism to ophthalmopathy. In more than five hyperthyroidism patients, the T-cell repertoires found in thyroid tissue were compared with those found in blood. Following sample collection, hyperthyroidism patients were given methimazole at a starting dose of 30 mg daily, and ophthalmopathy patients were given high-dose intravenous methylprednisolone. The 100 discovery patients were divided at random into training and test sets in a 7:3 ratio. The study at large found these results: In validation, the model predicted ophthalmopathy progression with roughly 68% sensitivity and roughly 72% specificity; some twelve predicted patients were CT-confirmed with GO in a median of about 6.1 months. No statistical method was used to predetermine the sample size, and group allocation was not hidden from the investigators. Most of the expanded thyroid clonotypes with a frequency above 0.001 were also detected in blood, and it was suggested that the thyroid immune response may be reflected by blood repertoires. In cross-validation, the 13-signature model distinguished ophthalmopathy from stable hyperthyroidism with 85% to 90% sensitivity and almost 83% specificity, and in the test set the corresponding values were around 78% and 73%.

In this chain, TRBV7-2 is recombined with TRBJ2-5, and 13 junctional nucleotides match TRBD2. Sequencing was carried out using peripheral blood. This receptor was obtained from a woman between 18 and 30 years old with stable Graves' hyperthyroidism. Donor details come from another sample of the same person, matched by shared clones. Here the CDR3 is given as CASSLAHRTSGRETQYF. Here is the DNA: TGTGCCAGCAGCTTAGCCCACCGGACTAGCGGGAGAGAGACCCAGTACTTC. With the portions outside the CDR3 filled from the reference TRBV7-2 and TRBJ2-5 genes, the complete variable region becomes GAGVSQSPSNKVTEKGKDVELRCDPISGHTALYWYRQSLGQGLEFLIYFQGNSAPDKSGLPSDRFSAERTGGSVSTLTIQRTQQEDSAVYLCASSLAHRTSGRETQYFGPGTRLLVL.